The entry that follows covers one T cell receptor beta chain sequence. The sample belongs to a study of shared clonotypes between healthy human individuals. Clones were sequenced by immunoSEQ multiplex PCR, and TCRdb holds only the in-frame ones, with some missing. Here the sample spans roughly 2.2 million clones, 85% to 95% being singletons. Sequenced input: naive CD4+ T cells from PBMCs. Subset in this sample: CD45RA+ positively selected. The origin of this receptor is a man aged 18 to 29 in good health. Some clones in this sample may be carry-over from other donors' samples.

CDR3 nucleotide sequence: TGTGCCAGCAGCCATGGGGGGTTAGCGGGAGTCCATGAGCAGTTCTTC. Amino acids: CASSHGGLAGVHEQFF. The chain combines TRBV14 with TRBJ2-1, with TRBD2 matching 9 bases. The germline CDR1 and CDR2 sequences are SGHDN and FVKESK. The CDR3 length is 16 residues. V lost 3 bases and J lost 8; bases outside the gene matches: 11.